This entry lists 15 T cell receptor beta chains sequenced from one sample in a study of neoadjuvant anti-PD-1 for oral cavity cancer. Clones were read by immunoSEQ multiplex PCR, and TCRdb kept only the in-frame ones, dropping some. The sample has some 33,000 clones, 87% seen once. The specimen comprised PBMCs, sampled before nivolumab (anti-PD-1) treatment. Receptors originate from a person between 35 and 79 years old with oral cavity squamous cell carcinoma.

The V and J genes are TRBV6-4 and TRBJ2-3; 9 bases agree with TRBD2. V shed 0 bases and J 2 bases; nucleotides not matched to a gene: 3. The CDR3 covers 16 residues. Per germline, CDR1 MRHNA and CDR2 SNTAGT. For the CDR3, the DNA is TGTGCCAGCAGTGACTCGGGCGGGGGGGCCACAGATACGCAGTATTTT. This codes for CASSDSGGGATDTQYF.

This sequence joins TRBV19 and TRBJ1-5, with 10 bases identical to TRBD1. The CDR3 consists of 15 residues. Trimming removed 5 bases from V and 7 bases from J; junction bases left unmatched: 8. The germline CDR1 and CDR2 sequences are LNHDA and SQIVND (reference sequence). The CDR3: CASSAGTGAGQPQHF. The CDR3 bases are TGTGCCAGTAGTGCCGGGACAGGGGCCGGGCAGCCCCAGCATTTT.

CDR3 sequence reads: CASEKFGGEAFF. In DNA, the CDR3 is TGTGCCAGCGAGAAGTTCGGGGGCGAAGCTTTCTTT. The V and J genes are TRBV6-5 and TRBJ1-1, with a possible D match to TRBD1 (6 bases). The V gene lost 8 bases and the J gene lost 8 bases, with 15 bases spanning the gap. This CDR3 comprises 12 residues. From germline, CDR1 is MNHEY and CDR2 SVGAGI.

The J gene is TRBJ2-1, the V gene TRBV6-1; 15 bases agree with TRBD2. This CDR3 region has 16 residues. From germline, CDR1 is MNHNS and CDR2 SASEGT. V trimming: 4 bases; J trimming: 2 bases; junction bases outside the gene matches: 0. In DNA, the CDR3 is TGTGCCAGCAGTGGGACTAGCGGGGGGGCCTACAATGAGCAGTTCTTC. Protein product: CASSGTSGGAYNEQFF.

The V gene is TRBV6-1, the J gene TRBJ1-5; 10 nucleotides align to TRBD1. Losses at the gene ends were 3 bases for V and 1 base for J; bases not matched to a gene: 6. The CDR3 covers 17 residues. Germline values: CDR1 MNHNS, CDR2 SASEGT. The CDR3: CASSDARGQGSNQPQHF. In nucleotides, the CDR3 is TGTGCCAGCAGTGACGCCCGGGGACAGGGGAGCAATCAGCCCCAGCATTTT.

A word on this clone: Its ends do not fully match the called genes, so a read error is possible. The chain couples TRBV7-9 to TRBJ1-1, with D hard to call. CDR1 is SEHNR and CDR2 is FQNEAQ in the germline V gene (reference sequence). This CDR3 spans 12 amino acids. The CDR3 protein is CASSLARAGAFF. DNA of the CDR3: TGTGCCAGCAGTTTAGCGAGGGCTGGGGCTTTCTTT. Based on the CDR3 plus reference TRBV7-9 and TRBJ1-1, the full variable domain is DTGVSQNPRHKITKRGQNVTFRCDPISEHNRLYWYRQTLGQGPEFLTYFQNEAQLEKSRLLSDRFSAERPKGSFSTLEIQRTEQGDSAMYLCASSLARAGAFFGQGTRLTVV.

CDR3 in DNA: TGTGCCAGCGCTGTGGGCTACAATGAGCAGTTCTTC. As protein: CASAVGYNEQFF. V and J are TRBV6-1 and TRBJ2-1; D is unresolved. This CDR3 comprises 12 residues. V was clipped by 8 bases and J by 3 bases, with 8 bases between them. The germline CDR1 and CDR2 sequences are MNHNS and SASEGT.

This chain uses TRBV5-6 with TRBJ2-1; TRBD1 matches 8 bases. The ends lost 4 bases at V and 9 bases at J; junction bases unmatched: 15. The CDR3 runs to 16 residues. Germline CDR1 and CDR2: SGHDT and YYEEEE. In DNA, the CDR3 is TGTGCCAGCAGCCCCCAAGAGGACAGGGTGATAGGTGAGCAGTTCTTC. Protein sequence: CASSPQEDRVIGEQFF.

The chain employs TRBV4-3 and TRBJ2-1; 13 nucleotides align to TRBD2. Germline-derived CDR1 and CDR2 are LGHNA and YSLEER. The CDR3 length is 16 residues. The junction had 9 bases not matched to a gene; V was cut back by 4 bases and J by 9 bases. The CDR3 region is CASSPLLAGGLGEQFF. Here the CDR3 DNA reads TGCGCCAGCAGCCCCTTACTAGCGGGGGGGTTAGGTGAGCAGTTCTTC.

V gene TRBV5-6 combines with J gene TRBJ1-6; D gene uncertain. V lost 1 base and J 7 bases, leaving 9 bases between the germline ends. This CDR3 spans 14 amino acids. Germline CDR1 and CDR2: SGHDT and YYEEEE. The CDR3 spells CASSLRRGNSPLHF. CDR3 coding DNA: TGTGCCAGCAGCTTGCGACGGGGAAATTCACCCCTCCACTTT.

The gene calls are TRBV7-2 and TRBJ1-1; D ambiguous. V lost 5 bases and J 2 bases, leaving 6 bases between the germline ends. This CDR3 is built from 12 residues. The germline V gene has CDR1 SGHTA and CDR2 FQGNSA. CDR3 amino acids: CASSASNTEAFF. The CDR3 region has the DNA TGTGCCAGCAGCGCATCAAACACTGAAGCTTTCTTT.

The chain is built from TRBV19 and TRBJ2-3; no reliable D call. The V gene lost 5 bases and the J gene lost 8 bases, with 14 bases spanning the gap. Germline V gene data show CDR1 as LNHDA and CDR2 as SQIVND (reference sequence). The CDR3 is 13 amino acids. The CDR3, as DNA: TGTGCCAGTAGTCCACCGAGCTTAGGTACGCAGTATTTT. It yields the protein CASSPPSLGTQYF.

The J gene is TRBJ1-2, the V gene TRBV19; 9 nucleotides agree with TRBD1. CDR1 is LNHDA and CDR2 is SQIVND in the germline V gene (reference sequence). The CDR3 is made up of 14 amino acids. Trimming cost V 7 bases and J 4 bases; bases outside gene matches: 7. The CDR3 coding sequence is TGTGCCAGTAATAACAGGGGGCGCCTCTATGGCTACACCTTC. This translates into CASNNRGRLYGYTF.

The chain couples TRBV5-8 to TRBJ2-2; 7 nucleotides match TRBD2. CDR1 and CDR2 from the germline V gene are SGHTS and YDEGEE. The CDR3 sequence is 15 residues long. The V and J ends lost 4 bases and 7 bases, in that order; junction bases with no gene match: 10. CDR3: CASSLGTTYGGELFF. As DNA, the CDR3 is TGTGCCAGCAGCCTAGGGACTACCTATGGCGGGGAGCTGTTTTTT.

The V and J genes are TRBV19 and TRBJ2-3; 9 bases agree with TRBD2. The CDR3 is made up of 16 amino acids. CDR1 is LNHDA and CDR2 is SQIVND in the germline V gene (reference sequence). The V gene end was trimmed by 5 bases and the J gene end by 2 bases; junction bases not matched to a gene: 8. The CDR3 loop is CASSFVASGNTDTQYF. In DNA, the CDR3 is TGTGCCAGTAGTTTTGTGGCTAGCGGGAACACAGATACGCAGTATTTT.